The 27 T cell receptor beta chains given below trace back to one sample, sequenced in a study of graft-versus-host responses after intestinal transplantation. The table came from immunoSEQ multiplex PCR; TCRdb's copy has only in-frame clones and leaves some out. This table holds some 100,000 clones, 85% to 95% found once. No antigens are known for them. The sample here was unstimulated CD8+ T cells sorted from spleen or lymph node cells, taken before transplant. These receptors came from a human donor who was the organ donor for an intestinal transplant.

The rearrangement joins TRBV30 to TRBJ1-4, with 7 bases identical to TRBD1. Germline loops: CDR1 GTSNPN, CDR2 SVGIG (reference sequence). The ends lost 2 bases at V and 11 bases at J; junction bases unmatched: 8. The CDR3 has 13 amino acids. For the CDR3, the DNA is TGTGCCTGGAGTCCTTATACGACAGGGAAACTGTTTTTT. Its translation is CAWSPYTTGKLFF.

This chain uses TRBV7-9 with TRBJ2-7; possible D gene TRBD2, 6 bases. The CDR3 is 12 residues long. CDR1 SEHNR and CDR2 FQNEAQ come from the germline V gene (reference sequence). V was cut by 6 bases and J by 3 bases, with 9 bases left in between. CDR3 nucleotides: TGTGCCAGCAGTCCGGACTACTACGAGCAGTACTTC. Translating it yields CASSPDYYEQYF. The variable domain in full, with the rest retrieved from reference TRBV7-9 and TRBJ2-7, is DTGVSQNPRHKITKRGQNVTFRCDPISEHNRLYWYRQTLGQGPEFLTYFQNEAQLEKSRLLSDRFSAERPKGSFSTLEIQRTEQGDSAMYLCASSPDYYEQYFGPGTRLTVT.

The chain has TRBV11-3 and TRBJ2-5; 12 bases align to TRBD1. Germline V gives CDR1 SGHNT, CDR2 YENEEA. The CDR3 runs 15 residues. The trim removed 8 bases at V and 5 bases at J, leaving 9 bases unmatched. CDR3 DNA: TGTGCCAGCGGCCGGGGGACAGGGGGCATTGAGACCCAGTACTTC. Encoded protein: CASGRGTGGIETQYF.

The genes are TRBV28 and TRBJ1-1, with a tentative D call TRBD1 (6 bases). The CDR3 sequence is 14 residues long. V was clipped by 4 bases and J by 5 bases, with 14 bases between them. The V gene's germline CDR1 is MDHEN and CDR2 SYDVKM. CDR3 loop: CASSSLQGRTEAFF. CDR3 bases: TGTGCCAGCAGTTCCCTACAGGGAAGAACTGAAGCTTTCTTT.

Concerning this clone itself: Other DNA variants within this sample encode the same CDR3. The gene calls are TRBV5-1 and TRBJ2-7; a possible D gene is TRBD1 (7 bases). V lost 0 bases to trimming and J lost 3 bases, with 10 bases between them. This CDR3 is built from 14 residues. Germline V gives CDR1 SGHRS, CDR2 YFSETQ. The CDR3, as DNA: TGCGCCAGCAGCTTGGACAGGGGAGGCTACGAGCAGTACTTC. Its translation: CASSLDRGGYEQYF.

This clone was seen only a few times. The V call is TRBV30, the J call TRBJ1-1; D is ambiguous. The V gene lost 4 bases and the J gene lost 10 bases, with 13 bases spanning the gap. There are 11 residues in the CDR3. CDR1 and CDR2 (germline): GTSNPN, SVGIG (reference sequence). The CDR3 loop is CAWTLGGGAFF. Here the CDR3 DNA reads TGTGCCTGGACCCTAGGAGGTGGAGCTTTCTTT.

This clone has a single count. V gene TRBV19 combines with J gene TRBJ2-7; D is unresolved. This CDR3 is 14 amino acids long. The V and J ends lost 0 bases and 6 bases respectively, with 12 bases between them. The germline V gene has CDR1 LNHDA and CDR2 SQIVND (reference sequence). CDR3 nucleotides: TGTGCCAGTAGTATAGATGGGTTCGGGTCCGAGCAGTACTTC. This gives the protein CASSIDGFGSEQYF.

CDR3 sequence (DNA): TGTGCCAGCAGCGCAGGACAGGGTGAAGCTTTCTTT. Translating it yields CASSAGQGEAFF. The chain employs TRBV9 and TRBJ1-1; 8 bases map to TRBD1. The CDR3 totals 12 residues. The germline gives CDR1 SGDLS, CDR2 YYNGEE. J gave up 7 bases and V 3 bases, and 2 bases lay outside the gene matches.

J is TRBJ2-2 and V is TRBV9; unclear D gene. Germline assignment: CDR1 SGDLS and CDR2 YYNGEE. The CDR3 covers 12 residues. V lost 3 bases, J lost 7 bases, and 7 bases lay in between. The CDR3 region is CASSGRSGELFF. The CDR3 region has the DNA TGTGCCAGCAGCGGGAGAAGCGGGGAGCTGTTTTTT.

The V call is TRBV2, the J call TRBJ1-5; a weak D match, TRBD1 (6 bases). The germline V gene encodes CDR1 SNHLY and CDR2 FYNNEI. V lost 6 bases, J lost 4 bases, and 28 bases lay in between. CDR3 length: 19 residues. CDR3 residues: CASRQQGQKERKGNQPQHF. The CDR3 DNA reads as TGTGCCAGCAGACAACAGGGCCAAAAAGAAAGGAAGGGGAATCAGCCCCAGCATTTT.

V usage is TRBV4-1 and J usage is TRBJ1-2, with 11 bases aligning to TRBD1. Germline CDR1 and CDR2: MGHRA and YSYEKL. J gave up 4 bases and V 0 bases, and 7 bases lay outside the gene matches. The CDR3 sequence is 17 residues long. The CDR3 DNA reads as TGCGCCAGCAGCCAAGAGTTGTGGGACAGGGGGGGCTATGGCTACACCTTC. Protein: CASSQELWDRGGYGYTF.

The J gene is TRBJ1-2, the V gene TRBV27, with TRBD1 as a possible D gene (6 bases). The germline V gene has CDR1 MNHEY and CDR2 SMNVEV (reference sequence). The CDR3 runs to 13 residues. V lost 6 bases, J lost 2 bases, and 10 bases lay in between. The CDR3 sequence: CASRAGVNYGYTF. CDR3 nucleotide sequence: TGTGCCAGCAGGGCAGGGGTGAACTATGGCTACACCTTC.

The V call is TRBV9, the J call TRBJ2-7; 10 positions match TRBD2. The germline CDR1 and CDR2 sequences are SGDLS and YYNGEE. Unmatched junction bases numbered 9, after V lost 2 bases and J lost 4 bases. The CDR3 is 16 residues long. The CDR3 DNA reads TGTGCCAGCAGCGTTACTAGCGGGGTCGTCAGGTACGAGCAGTACTTC. Protein sequence: CASSVTSGVVRYEQYF.

This sequence joins TRBV28 and TRBJ2-3; 9 nucleotides align to TRBD2. CDR1 MDHEN and CDR2 SYDVKM come from the germline V gene. This CDR3 contains 18 residues. After removal of 3 bases from V and 0 bases from J, the junction contained 10 bases not matched to a gene. DNA of the CDR3: TGTGCCAGCAGTTTCGGCGGGAGGGCCCAGGGGAGCACAGATACGCAGTATTTT. Its translation: CASSFGGRAQGSTDTQYF.

The rearrangement uses TRBV10-3 and TRBJ2-7; 8 bases fit TRBD1. The J segment lost 1 base and the V segment lost 4 bases, leaving 12 bases of the junction unmatched. Per the germline V gene, CDR1 is ENHRY and CDR2 is SYGVKD. The CDR3 loop spans 17 amino acids. The CDR3 DNA reads TGTGCCATCAGTGTGAAGATAGGGGGACAGGAGTCCTACGAGCAGTACTTC. Amino acid sequence: CAISVKIGGQESYEQYF.

The chain joins TRBV9 to TRBJ1-2; the D gene is possibly TRBD1 (5 bases). Germline CDR1 SGDLS, CDR2 YYNGEE. The CDR3 runs 15 residues. Trimming cost V 0 bases and J 6 bases, with 15 bases left between them. The CDR3 DNA sequence: TGTGCCAGCAGCGTAGTAATGATGGGGGGTGATGGCTACACCTTC. It yields the protein CASSVVMMGGDGYTF.

This chain joins TRBV7-9 and TRBJ2-3; the match to TRBD2 covers 9 bases. The J segment lost 4 bases and the V segment lost 5 bases, leaving 19 bases of the junction unmatched. Germline loops: CDR1 SEHNR, CDR2 FQNEAQ (reference sequence). CDR3 length: 19 residues. The CDR3 region has the DNA TGTGCCAGCAGCCCGCCTAGCGGGATCGCCCCACCGGGTGCAGATACGCAGTATTTT. Translated: CASSPPSGIAPPGADTQYF.

The chain recombines TRBV4-1 with TRBJ1-1; perhaps TRBD1 as D (6 bases). This CDR3 is 15 amino acids long. Germline CDR1 is MGHRA and CDR2 is YSYEKL. V was cut by 0 bases and J by 10 bases, with 18 bases left in between. In DNA, the CDR3 is TGCGCCAGCAGCCAAGACGAGGGGGAGGGTTTTGGAGCTTTCTTT. It translates to CASSQDEGEGFGAFF.

This chain links TRBV14 with TRBJ1-1; weak D call: TRBD1 (5 bases). Looked up from germline, CDR1 is SGHDN and CDR2 is FVKESK. V was clipped by 5 bases and J by 5 bases, with 12 bases between them. This CDR3 contains 13 residues. Here the CDR3 DNA reads TGTGCCAGCAGCGAGGACCGGGGGACTGAAGCTTTCTTT. Translated, it gives CASSEDRGTEAFF.

The chain is built from TRBV2 and TRBJ1-4; TRBD1 might be the D (5 bases). V lost 9 bases and J lost 6, with 11 bases in between. CDR1 SNHLY and CDR2 FYNNEI come from the germline V gene. The CDR3 is made up of 12 amino acids. CDR3 sequence reads: CASDLGDEKLFF. In DNA form, the CDR3 reads TGTGCCAGTGACTTAGGGGATGAAAAACTGTTTTTT.

This rearrangement joins TRBV29-1 to TRBJ1-1, with D perhaps matching TRBD1 (6 bases). Between the trimmed V and J ends, which lost 5 bases and 10 bases, there was a span of 14 bases. The CDR3 has 11 amino acids. Germline V gene sequence: CDR1 SQVTM, CDR2 ANQGSEA. For the CDR3, the DNA is TGCAGCGTTTTGCGGGGGCCGGGAGCTTTCTTT. Translated, it gives CSVLRGPGAFF.

The chain joins TRBV21-1 to TRBJ1-1; the DNA was not used to check the table's D call, TRBD1. TRBV21-1 is designated a pseudogene. This CDR3 contains 13 residues. The CDR3: CASSMGARTEAFF. The CDR3 DNA is TGTGCCAGCAGCATGGGGGCGCGTACTGAAGCTTTCTTT.

This chain uses TRBV6-1 with TRBJ2-7; TRBD1 aligns across 10 bases. The CDR3 totals 16 residues. Per the germline V gene, CDR1 is MNHNS and CDR2 is SASEGT. The V gene end was trimmed by 4 bases and the J gene end by 3 bases; junction bases not matched to a gene: 9. In nucleotides, the CDR3 is TGTGCCAGCAGTGGCCTTTGGGACAGGGGTGTCTACGAGCAGTACTTC. Amino acids: CASSGLWDRGVYEQYF.

The V gene is TRBV14, the J gene TRBJ2-1, with TRBD2 matching over 13 bases. The CDR3 contains 15 residues. Germline loops: CDR1 SGHDN, CDR2 FVKESK. Germline trimming cut 4 bases from V and 7 bases from J; bases unmatched to any gene: 4. The DNA of the CDR3 is TGTGCCAGCAGCCTACTAGCGGGGGGGAGAAATGAGCAGTTCTTC. Translating it yields CASSLLAGGRNEQFF.

This chain links TRBV7-6 with TRBJ1-2, with a weak D call TRBD1 (5 bases). V was clipped by 1 base and J by 8 bases, with 17 bases between them. Germline V gene data show CDR1 as SGHVS and CDR2 as FNYEAQ. This CDR3 has 15 residues. The CDR3: CASSLGGEGGVGYTF. The CDR3 coding sequence is TGTGCCAGCAGCTTAGGGGGGGAAGGTGGGGTAGGCTACACCTTC.

The chain couples TRBV10-2 to TRBJ2-7; D gene unclear. In germline, CDR1 is WSHSY, CDR2 SAAADI. Trimming cost V 6 bases and J 2 bases, with 5 bases left between them. This CDR3 has 11 amino acids. As DNA, the CDR3 is TGCGCCAGCAGCCTTGCCTACGAGCAGTACTTC. It codes for CASSLAYEQYF.

The chain combines TRBV14 with TRBJ2-7, with D possibly matching TRBD2 (5 bases). The germline V and J ends were trimmed by 1 base and 2 bases, with 9 bases remaining between them. Per germline, CDR1 SGHDN and CDR2 FVKESK. This CDR3 contains 14 residues. This chain's CDR3 is CASSQVGEAYEQYF. For the CDR3, the DNA is TGTGCCAGCAGCCAAGTCGGGGAAGCCTACGAGCAGTACTTC.